The 4 T cell receptor beta chains below were found in one sample sequenced in a study of memory CD4+ T cells and cytomegalovirus serostatus. Some clones are missing from TCRdb's copy, which holds only in-frame ones; the method was immunoSEQ multiplex PCR. The sample lists around 84,000 clones, 65% to 85% seen once, with nearly 0.8% in the top ten. The sort gate was single viable CD3+CD4+CD8-CD45RO+ cells for memory CD4+ T cells. Sequencing was performed on memory CD4+ T cells from blood. These receptors all stem from an adult in good health and CMV-seronegative.

The rearrangement joins TRBV28 to TRBJ1-2; 9 bases fit TRBD1. CDR3 size: 15 residues. The junction had 7 bases not matched to a gene; V was cut back by 4 bases and J by 4 bases. Germline CDR1 and CDR2: MDHEN and SYDVKM. Written as DNA, the CDR3 is TGTGCCAGCAGTTCACCGGGACAGGGTGGCTATGGCTACACCTTC. Protein product: CASSSPGQGGYGYTF.

For the CDR3, the DNA is TGTGCCAGCAGCTTGGACAACACCCCCTACGAGCAGTACTTC. Encoded protein: CASSLDNTPYEQYF. The genes are TRBV5-5 and TRBJ2-7; D is undetermined. Trimming left V 0 bases short and J 2 bases short, with 9 bases between. The CDR3 is made up of 14 amino acids. CDR1 SGHKS and CDR2 YYEKEE come from the germline V gene (reference sequence).

The chain employs TRBV5-1 and TRBJ2-1; D ambiguous. The CDR3 length is 13 residues. Trimming shortened V by 1 base and J by 6 bases, and 8 bases separated the two germline ends. Germline CDR1 reads SGHRS; CDR2 reads YFSETQ. Written as DNA, the CDR3 is TGCGCCAGCAGCTTGAGGCTGGGCAATGAGCAGTTCTTC. Protein sequence: CASSLRLGNEQFF.

This clone was counted once. The V and J genes are TRBV7-6 and TRBJ1-6; D is uncertain. The CDR3 sequence is 13 residues long. Germline V CDR1 and CDR2: SGHVS, FNYEAQ. V lost 0 bases and J 10 bases, leaving 7 bases between the germline ends. CDR3 region: CASSLARSSPLHF. The CDR3 coding sequence is TGTGCCAGCAGCTTAGCGAGGTCCTCACCCCTCCACTTT.